Each of the 20 T cell receptor beta chains below was sequenced from the same sample in a study of cytomegalovirus exposure and HLA in healthy donors. PCR used 60 Vbeta primers and 13 Jbeta primers. The assay was immunoSEQ multiplex PCR, and TCRdb's table has in-frame clones only and misses some. The sample table includes about 130,000 clones. Input material: PBMCs. These receptor sequences come from a woman aged 40-49 years in good health and CMV-seropositive.

This sequence joins TRBV6-5 and TRBJ1-2; 7 nucleotides line up with TRBD1. V lost 1 base to trimming and J lost 5 bases; unmatched junction nucleotides: 1. The CDR3 loop spans 13 amino acids. Per the germline V gene, CDR1 is MNHEY and CDR2 is SVGAGI. The CDR3 region is CASSYFRGYGYTF. The CDR3 DNA reads as TGTGCCAGCAGTTACTTCAGGGGGTATGGCTACACCTTC.

J is TRBJ2-7 and V is TRBV23-1; TRBD1 might be the D (6 bases). TRBV23-1 is flagged as an ORF with uncertain function. There are 17 residues in the CDR3. V gave up 2 bases and J gave up 1 base, with 18 bases separating them. The CDR3 sequence is CASSQPQGKEGSYEQYF. DNA for the CDR3: TGCGCCAGCAGTCAACCTCAGGGGAAAGAAGGTTCCTACGAGCAGTACTTC.

V and J are TRBV19 and TRBJ2-1, with 11 bases that match TRBD2. J was trimmed by 7 bases and V by 7 bases; bases with no gene match: 6. This CDR3 is 14 amino acids long. Germline V gene lookup returns CDR1 LNHDA and CDR2 SQIVND (reference sequence). The DNA for the CDR3 is TGTGCCAGTAATAGCGGGAGGGCGACAAATGAGCAGTTCTTC. This gives the protein CASNSGRATNEQFF.

The chain is built from TRBV11-3 and TRBJ2-5; 7 positions match TRBD1. The DNA end is a closer match to TRBJ2-7, so the J assignment may be wrong. The CDR3 consists of 14 residues. The germline V gene encodes CDR1 SGHNT and CDR2 YENEEA. Here the CDR3 reads CASSSGQLPYEQYF. In DNA form, the CDR3 reads TGTGCCAGCAGCTCGGGACAGCTCCCCTACGAGCAGTACTTC.

The chain carries TRBV27 and TRBJ1-1; unclear D gene. The CDR3 covers 15 residues. V lost 5 bases and J 4 bases, leaving 17 bases between the germline ends. In germline, CDR1 is MNHEY, CDR2 SMNVEV (reference sequence). The CDR3 reads CASSPGRGLSTEAFF. Here the CDR3 DNA reads TGTGCCAGCAGTCCAGGACGGGGTTTGAGCACTGAAGCTTTCTTT.

The CDR3 sequence is CASSLQGSNQPQHF. For the CDR3, the DNA is TGTGCCAGCAGCTTACAGGGAAGCAATCAGCCCCAGCATTTT. The chain combines TRBV7-2 with TRBJ1-5; the D gene is possibly TRBD1 (5 bases). Trimming pared 2 bases from V and 1 base from J, leaving 6 bases between. CDR3 length equals 14 residues. Germline-derived CDR1 and CDR2 are SGHTA and FQGNSA.

The J gene is TRBJ2-7, the V gene TRBV2, with D perhaps matching TRBD2 (5 bases). Germline loops: CDR1 SNHLY, CDR2 FYNNEI. The CDR3 covers 15 residues. Deletions cut 5 bases from V and 7 bases from J, with 21 bases between. The CDR3 region is CASSWARGNYEEQYF. The CDR3 DNA reads TGTGCCAGCAGTTGGGCTCGGGGAAACTACGAGGAGCAGTACTTC.

This rearrangement joins TRBV5-1 to TRBJ2-6, with 8 nucleotides matching TRBD1. With 0 bases clipped from V and 12 bases from J, the junction kept 14 bases outside the gene matches. CDR3 length equals 17 residues. CDR1 SGHRS and CDR2 YFSETQ come from the germline V gene. In DNA, the CDR3 is TGCGCCAGCAGCTTGGTCTTCCAGGGGGCAGCCCCGCCCGTCCTGACTTTC. Its protein product is CASSLVFQGAAPPVLTF.

The chain is built from TRBV7-9 and TRBJ2-7, with TRBD1 as a possible D gene (5 bases). V was pared by 8 bases and J by 4 bases, with 9 bases between. The CDR3 is made up of 11 amino acids. Germline lookup yields CDR1 SEHNR and CDR2 FQNEAQ (reference sequence). CDR3 loop: CASGAAYEQYF. The CDR3 DNA is TGTGCCAGCGGGGCCGCGTACGAGCAGTACTTC.

The gene calls are TRBV2 and TRBJ2-1; 12 nucleotides align to TRBD2. The CDR3 has 15 amino acids. The V gene end was trimmed by 5 bases and the J gene end by 9 bases; junction bases not matched to a gene: 8. From germline, CDR1 is SNHLY and CDR2 FYNNEI. CDR3 protein: CASSTGLAGTGEQFF. The CDR3, as DNA: TGTGCCAGCAGTACCGGACTAGCGGGAACGGGTGAGCAGTTCTTC. Based on the CDR3 plus reference TRBV2 and TRBJ2-1, the full variable domain is EPEVTQTPSHQVTQMGQEVILRCVPISNHLYFYWYRQILGQKVEFLVSFYNNEISEKSEIFDDQFSVERPDGSNFTLKIRSTKLEDSAMYFCASSTGLAGTGEQFFGPGTRLTVL.

The rearrangement uses TRBV5-3 and TRBJ2-1, with no clear D. TRBV5-3 is known as an ORF, though its function is uncertain. This CDR3 comprises 13 residues. V was trimmed by 3 bases and J by 7 bases, leaving 11 bases between them. The CDR3 is CARSSSEANEQFF. The CDR3 DNA reads TGTGCCAGAAGCTCGTCAGAGGCGAATGAGCAGTTCTTC.

V and J are TRBV19 and TRBJ2-1; TRBD2 matches 8 bases. The J segment lost 5 bases and the V segment lost 6 bases, leaving 9 bases of the junction unmatched. The CDR3 has 15 residues. The germline gives CDR1 LNHDA, CDR2 SQIVND (reference sequence). CDR3 coding DNA: TGTGCCAGTAGCCACCGACTAGCGCAAAACAATGAGCAGTTCTTC. Protein product: CASSHRLAQNNEQFF.

The rearrangement joins TRBV15 to TRBJ2-1, with a tentative D call TRBD2 (6 bases). The CDR3 is made up of 15 amino acids. Germline CDR1 is LNHNV and CDR2 is YYDKDF (reference sequence). Trimming took 0 bases from V and 4 from J, leaving 10 bases between them. As DNA, the CDR3 is TGTGCCACCAGCAGAGAGGCGGGGATGTACAATGAGCAGTTCTTC. Its protein product is CATSREAGMYNEQFF. The full variable domain, in which reference TRBV15 and TRBJ2-1 provide the parts outside the CDR3, is DAMVIQNPRYQVTQFGKPVTLSCSQTLNHNVMYWYQQKSSQAPKLLFHYYDKDFNNEADTPDNFQSRRPNTSFCFLDIRSPGLGDTAMYLCATSREAGMYNEQFFGPGTRLTVL.

The V and J genes are TRBV5-1 and TRBJ2-2; 7 bases are shared with TRBD1. J lost 1 base, V lost 6 bases, and 6 bases had no gene match. CDR1 SGHRS and CDR2 YFSETQ come from the germline V gene. CDR3 length: 15 residues. The CDR3 spells CASMGPGGNTGELFF. CDR3 coding DNA: TGCGCCAGCATGGGCCCAGGGGGGAACACCGGGGAGCTGTTTTTT.

J is TRBJ2-5 and V is TRBV7-9; 11 bases map to TRBD2. V dropped 5 bases and J dropped 4; count of bases not matched to a gene: 3. This CDR3 is 14 amino acids long. From germline, CDR1 is SEHNR and CDR2 FQNEAQ (reference sequence). CDR3 DNA sequence: TGTGCCAGCAGCACTAGCGGGAGATCAGAGACCCAGTACTTC. Protein sequence: CASSTSGRSETQYF.

The chain employs TRBV5-6 and TRBJ1-6; D possibly corresponds to TRBD1 (6 bases). In germline, CDR1 is SGHDT, CDR2 YYEEEE. Trimming took 4 bases from V and 5 from J, leaving 16 bases between them. The CDR3 has 16 residues. In nucleotides, the CDR3 is TGTGCCAGCAGCCCAATCCAGGACAGCAATAATTCACCCCTCCACTTT. This codes for CASSPIQDSNNSPLHF. The whole variable domain, filled in from reference TRBV5-6 and TRBJ1-6, reads DAGVTQSPTHLIKTRGQQVTLRCSPKSGHDTVSWYQQALGQGPQFIFQYYEEEERQRGNFPDRFSGHQFPNYSSELNVNALLLGDSALYLCASSPIQDSNNSPLHFGNGTRLTVT.

V and J are TRBV5-4 and TRBJ1-2, with D hard to call. Germline V CDR1 and CDR2: SGHNT, YYREEE (reference sequence). Trimming took off 1 base at V and 4 bases at J, with 17 bases between the two ends. The CDR3 contains 16 residues. The CDR3 is CASSLTWGGPSYGYTF. The CDR3 DNA follows: TGTGCCAGCAGCTTGACCTGGGGAGGCCCTAGCTATGGCTACACCTTC.

The chain recombines TRBV30 with TRBJ1-2; 7 bases are a match to TRBD1. CDR1 is GTSNPN and CDR2 is SVGIG in the germline V gene (reference sequence). After removal of 2 bases from V and 5 bases from J, the junction contained 14 bases not matched to a gene. The CDR3 length is 16 residues. The CDR3 here is CAWSSWTGMVYYGYTF. DNA for the CDR3: TGTGCCTGGAGTTCCTGGACAGGAATGGTCTATTATGGCTACACCTTC.

The V gene is TRBV19, the J gene TRBJ2-3; the match to TRBD2 covers 7 bases. The germline V gene encodes CDR1 LNHDA and CDR2 SQIVND (reference sequence). The trim removed 7 bases at V and 1 base at J, leaving 8 bases unmatched. The CDR3 length is 15 residues. The CDR3: CASTLLATGTDTQYF. The CDR3, as DNA: TGTGCCAGTACCTTACTAGCGACGGGCACAGATACGCAGTATTTT.

The CDR3 bases are TGCGCCAGCAGCCCGAGGACAGGGGATAACCAAGAGACCCAGTACTTC. It specifies CASSPRTGDNQETQYF. The chain has TRBV5-1 and TRBJ2-5, with TRBD1 matching over 9 bases. This CDR3 is built from 16 residues. Trimming removed 4 bases from V and 0 bases from J; junction bases left unmatched: 7. The germline V gene encodes CDR1 SGHRS and CDR2 YFSETQ. Complete variable domain (other parts from reference TRBV5-1 and TRBJ2-5): KAGVTQTPRYLIKTRGQQVTLSCSPISGHRSVSWYQQTPGQGLQFLFEYFSETQRNKGNFPGRFSGRQFSNSRSEMNVSTLELGDSALYLCASSPRTGDNQETQYFGPGTRLLVL.